Listed below are T cell receptor beta chains from one sample, sequenced in a study of neurological immune-mediated disorders. TCRdb itself ran the 5' RACE reads through MiXCR, one entry per CDR3 protein. Of 84,000 or so distinct CDR3 sequences listed, approximately 13% are singletons. The specimen was PBMCs. The source of these receptors is a female donor with HTLV-1-associated myelopathy (HAM/TSP). Both conserved end residues are part of each CDR3. A D gene is named only where the DNA matches it firmly. Part of the rows lack a size; the others show once, few, many or a class for expanded clones.

j_call,v_call,clone_size,d_call,cdr3_nt,cdr3_aa
TRBJ2-7,TRBV5-1,many,-,TGCGCCAGTGGAAATGTCTACGAGCAGTACTTC,CASGNVYEQYF
TRBJ2-7,TRBV12-3/TRBV12-4,many,-,TGTGCCAGCAGTAGTTTGGCTCCCTGGGAGCAGTACTTC,CASSSLAPWEQYF
TRBJ2-2,TRBV29-1,many,-,TGCAGCGTTGGCTGGTCGAACACCGGGGAGCTGTTTTTT,CSVGWSNTGELFF
TRBJ2-2,TRBV5-6,-,-,TGTGCCAGCAGCTTTGGAGTGGGATCCTACGACACCGGGGAGCTGTTTTTT,CASSFGVGSYDTGELFF
TRBJ2-2,TRBV7-8,many,-,TGTGCCAGCAGCCCGGTGGGGGGGGCCGCAGGGGAGCTGTTTTTT,CASSPVGGAAGELFF
TRBJ2-7,TRBV7-9,few,-,TGTGCCAGCAGCGTCATCGGGGTTGACGAGCAGTACTTC,CASSVIGVDEQYF
TRBJ1-1,TRBV4-1,many,-,TGCGCCAGCAACCAAACAGTGAACACTGAAGCTTTCTTT,CASNQTVNTEAFF
TRBJ1-6,TRBV5-5,-,-,TGTGCCAGCAGCGTTTCAGGAGAGGATTCACCCCTCCACTTT,CASSVSGEDSPLHF
TRBJ2-7,TRBV20-1,many,-,TGCAGTGCTAGTATTGGCAGGGGGGCCTACGAGCAGTACTTC,CSASIGRGAYEQYF
TRBJ1-5,TRBV20-1,many,-,TGCAGTGCTAGACGACAGGAGAATCAGCCCCAGCATTTT,CSARRQENQPQHF
TRBJ2-6,TRBV24-1,-,-,TGTGCCACCAGTGACCCCGGGGGCGCTGGGGCCAACGTCCTGACTTTC,CATSDPGGAGANVLTF
TRBJ1-1,TRBV7-9,many,-,TGTGCCAGCAGCTCCGCAGGGACTGAAGCTTTCTTT,CASSSAGTEAFF
TRBJ2-1,TRBV20-1,many,-,TGCAGTGCTAGCCGGGGCCTATTAAGCTCCTACAATGAGCAGTTCTTC,CSASRGLLSSYNEQFF
TRBJ1-6,TRBV20-1,many,TRBD1,TGCAGTGCCGAGGGGGCCCAGACCTCACCCCTCCACTTT,CSAEGAQTSPLHF
TRBJ2-3,TRBV12-3/TRBV12-4,few,-,TGTGCCAGCAGTTTAGCCCCACCAGATACGCAGTATTTT,CASSLAPPDTQYF
TRBJ2-3,TRBV12-3/TRBV12-4,many,TRBD2,TGTGCCAGCAGTTTTGGCGGGGGATCGGATACGCAGTATTTT,CASSFGGGSDTQYF
TRBJ1-1,TRBV5-1,many,-,TGCGCCAGCAGCTTGACAGTAATGAACACTGAAGCTTTCTTT,CASSLTVMNTEAFF
TRBJ2-3,TRBV6-1,few,-,TGTGCCAGCAGTGAAATCCCCACAGATACGCAGTATTTT,CASSEIPTDTQYF
TRBJ2-7,TRBV5-1,few,-,TGCGCCAGCAGCTTGGCAGTCCGATCCTACGAGCAGTACTTC,CASSLAVRSYEQYF
TRBJ2-3,TRBV21-1,-,-,TGTGCCAGTACCCCCCTTGGGGGAAATTTTGCAGATACGCAGTATTTT,CASTPLGGNFADTQYF
TRBJ2-2,TRBV20-1,many,-,TGCAGTGCTAGGGTGGGGGGGCTGGGACCGAACACCGGGGAGCTGTTTTTT,CSARVGGLGPNTGELFF
TRBJ1-1,TRBV5-1,many,-,TGCGCCAGCAGCACCGCGAACAGGGCCCGGAGCACTGAAGCTTTCTTT,CASSTANRARSTEAFF
TRBJ2-1,TRBV14,many,TRBD1,TGTGCCAGCAGCCTGATGGGACAGAACTCCTACAATGAGCAGTTCTTC,CASSLMGQNSYNEQFF
TRBJ2-5,TRBV4-1,many,-,TGCGCCAGCAGCCAAGACCCAGGGGAAGGGCAAGAGACCCAGTACTTC,CASSQDPGEGQETQYF
TRBJ2-7,TRBV27,-,TRBD1,TGTGCCAGCAGTGGGACAGGGGGCTCGGGTGAGCAGTACTTC,CASSGTGGSGEQYF
TRBJ1-6,TRBV5-5,many,-,TGTGCCAGCAGCTTGGACCCCGGGAGTTATACTTCACCCCTCCACTTT,CASSLDPGSYTSPLHF
TRBJ2-7,TRBV28,many,-,TGTGCCAGCAGTGACCACAAGTACGAGCAGTACTTC,CASSDHKYEQYF
TRBJ2-6,TRBV12-3/TRBV12-4,many,-,TGTGCCAGCAGTCCGTACTCAGGACTGATCTCTGGGGCCAACGTCCTGACTTTC,CASSPYSGLISGANVLTF
TRBJ2-3,TRBV27,many,TRBD2,TGTGCCAGCAGCTTGCGGGGGGCTCCCAGCACAGATACGCAGTATTTT,CASSLRGAPSTDTQYF
TRBJ1-1,TRBV5-5,many,-,TGTGCCAGCCGCGGGCAGGGTGTGAACACTGAAGCTTTCTTT,CASRGQGVNTEAFF
TRBJ1-1,TRBV6-6,many,-,TGTGCCAGCAGCCACAGGGACAATGAAGCTTTCTTT,CASSHRDNEAFF
TRBJ2-1,TRBV5-1,many,TRBD2,TGCGCCAGCAGACTAGCGTCTGAGCAGTTCTTC,CASRLASEQFF
TRBJ2-3,TRBV12-3/TRBV12-4,many,-,TGTGCCAGCAGCGGGGCTAGCACAGATACGCAGTATTTT,CASSGASTDTQYF
TRBJ2-1,TRBV2,many,-,TGTGCCAGCAACTTAAACAGGGGAGGGGTCAATGAGCAGTTCTTC,CASNLNRGGVNEQFF
TRBJ2-5,TRBV6-5,many,-,TGTGCCAGCAGTTACGGGAAGGTGGAGACCCAGTACTTC,CASSYGKVETQYF
TRBJ2-1,TRBV28,many,TRBD1,TGTGCCAGCAGTTATTACGGACAGGGGATCAAGTTCTTC,CASSYYGQGIKFF
TRBJ2-5,TRBV9,many,-,TGTGCCAGCACGGCAGGAGAGACCCAGTACTTC,CASTAGETQYF
TRBJ2-3,TRBV6-4,few,TRBD1,TGTGCCAGCAGCACCGGGACAGGGGCGTTTGCAGATACGCAGTATTTT,CASSTGTGAFADTQYF
TRBJ2-2,TRBV28,many,-,TGTGCCAGCATCCCCAGGGGGGTCACCGGGGAGCTGTTTTTT,CASIPRGVTGELFF
TRBJ2-3,TRBV4-1,many,-,TGCGCCAGCAGCCCACCAGACTCAGATACGCAGTATTTT,CASSPPDSDTQYF
TRBJ2-7,TRBV6-1,many,-,TGTGCCAGCAGTGCGGCGACACTCGTCTACGAGCAGTACTTC,CASSAATLVYEQYF
TRBJ2-1,TRBV20-1,many,-,TGCAGTGCTATAGGGGGGGTTGGGTACTACAATGAGCAGTTCTTC,CSAIGGVGYYNEQFF
TRBJ1-1,TRBV9,-,-,TGTGTCAGCAGCCCCAGCTCAGGGGTCATGAACACTGAAGCTTTCTTT,CVSSPSSGVMNTEAFF
TRBJ2-3,TRBV5-1,many,TRBD2,TGCGCCAGCAGCAGTCACGGCGGGGGGGCTCCCGATACGCAGTATTTT,CASSSHGGGAPDTQYF
TRBJ2-7,TRBV6-5,few,-,TGTGCCAGCGGCCCCATGGACAGCGGATCCTACGAGCAGTACTTC,CASGPMDSGSYEQYF